This is a list of T cell receptor beta chains from one sample in a study of T cell responses to AZD1222 COVID-19 vaccine. The data were produced by immunoSEQ multiplex PCR, yet TCRdb's version contains in-frame clones alone and is incomplete. The sample lists approximately 88,000 clones, around four fifths occurring once. The sequencing used peripheral blood, collected on day 0 of AZD1222 vaccination. These receptors came from an adult in good health. Both conserved end residues are part of each CDR3. The D gene is left open where the match is weak. Clone sizes are given selectively: once, few, many, or a class where the clone is expanded.

J gene: TRBJ1-3
V gene: TRBV15
D gene: -
clone size: -
CDR3 DNA: TGTGCCACCAGCAGAGATCAGCACAGGGACACCATATATTTT
CDR3 protein: CATSRDQHRDTIYF

J gene: TRBJ2-2
V gene: TRBV13
D gene: -
clone size: -
CDR3 DNA: TGTGCCAGCAGCCCCAGGGGCGGGGAGCTGTTTTTT
CDR3 protein: CASSPRGGELFF

J gene: TRBJ1-1
V gene: TRBV5-1
D gene: -
clone size: -
CDR3 DNA: TGCGCCAGCAGCTTGGATGGAGGACCGAACACTGAAGCTTTCTTT
CDR3 protein: CASSLDGGPNTEAFF

J gene: TRBJ1-6
V gene: TRBV12-3/TRBV12-4
D gene: -
clone size: -
CDR3 DNA: TGTGCCAGCAGAGACAGTCTGAATTCACCCCTCCACTTT
CDR3 protein: CASRDSLNSPLHF

J gene: TRBJ1-1
V gene: TRBV5-1
D gene: TRBD1
clone size: -
CDR3 DNA: TGCGCCAGCAGCCGGACGACAGGGGCAAGGGCTGAAGCTTTCTTT
CDR3 protein: CASSRTTGARAEAFF

J gene: TRBJ1-6
V gene: TRBV18
D gene: -
clone size: -
CDR3 DNA: TGTGCCAGCTCACCGGCGGCAACCTATAATTCACCCCTCCACTTT
CDR3 protein: CASSPAATYNSPLHF

J gene: TRBJ2-3
V gene: TRBV9
D gene: -
clone size: -
CDR3 DNA: TGTGCCAGCAGCGTAGAAAGCGGAAACACAGATACGCAGTATTTT
CDR3 protein: CASSVESGNTDTQYF

J gene: TRBJ1-6
V gene: TRBV28
D gene: -
clone size: -
CDR3 DNA: TGTGCCAGCAATCACAGGGTCTTAGATAATTCACCCCTCCACTTT
CDR3 protein: CASNHRVLDNSPLHF

J gene: TRBJ1-1
V gene: TRBV18
D gene: -
clone size: -
CDR3 DNA: TGTGCCAGCTCACAAGGACAGAGGAACACTGAAGCTTTCTTT
CDR3 protein: CASSQGQRNTEAFF

J gene: TRBJ1-6
V gene: TRBV5-1
D gene: -
clone size: -
CDR3 DNA: TGCGCCAGCAGCCTTGGGGAGTTCGGAAATAATTCACCCCTCCACTTT
CDR3 protein: CASSLGEFGNNSPLHF

J gene: TRBJ2-3
V gene: TRBV11-2
D gene: TRBD1
clone size: -
CDR3 DNA: TGTGCCAGCAGCTTAGATCAGGGGGCCGTCACAGATACGCAGTATTTT
CDR3 protein: CASSLDQGAVTDTQYF

J gene: TRBJ2-3
V gene: TRBV18
D gene: -
clone size: once
CDR3 DNA: TGTGCCAGCTCACCACCGGTCAAGAGCACAGATACGCAGTATTTT
CDR3 protein: CASSPPVKSTDTQYF

J gene: TRBJ1-1
V gene: TRBV21-1
D gene: -
clone size: -
CDR3 DNA: TGTGCCAGCAGCATGCGGAGAAAATCTTTTGAAGCTTTCTTT
CDR3 protein: CASSMRRKSFEAFF

J gene: TRBJ2-3
V gene: TRBV4-3
D gene: TRBD2
clone size: -
CDR3 DNA: TGCGCCAGCAGCCAAGATTTGGCGGGAGGTTCAGATACGCAGTATTTT
CDR3 protein: CASSQDLAGGSDTQYF

J gene: TRBJ1-6
V gene: TRBV2
D gene: -
clone size: -
CDR3 DNA: TGTGCCAGCAGTGTACAGGGCAGCTCCTATAATTCACCCCTCCACTTT
CDR3 protein: CASSVQGSSYNSPLHF

J gene: TRBJ2-3
V gene: TRBV27
D gene: -
clone size: -
CDR3 DNA: TGTGCCAGCAGGGTGTGGGCCACAGATACGCAGTATTTT
CDR3 protein: CASRVWATDTQYF

J gene: TRBJ2-1
V gene: TRBV5-4
D gene: -
clone size: -
CDR3 DNA: TGTGCCAGCAGCTTGGTGGGAGCCCCTTACAATGAGCAGTTCTTC
CDR3 protein: CASSLVGAPYNEQFF

J gene: TRBJ1-5
V gene: TRBV19
D gene: TRBD1
clone size: -
CDR3 DNA: TGTGCCAGTTTAGGGCATCCGGGACAGGGGCCCTTAAGCAATCAGCCCCAGCATTTT
CDR3 protein: CASLGHPGQGPLSNQPQHF

J gene: TRBJ2-7
V gene: TRBV7-9
D gene: -
clone size: -
CDR3 DNA: TGTGCCAGCAGCTTAGGCGGGAACATCTACGAGCAGTACTTC
CDR3 protein: CASSLGGNIYEQYF

J gene: TRBJ2-2
V gene: TRBV6-1
D gene: TRBD2
clone size: -
CDR3 DNA: TGTGCCAGCAGACTCCCCGGACTAGCGACCGGGGAGCTGTTTTTT
CDR3 protein: CASRLPGLATGELFF

J gene: TRBJ2-2
V gene: TRBV3-1/TRBV3-2
D gene: -
clone size: few
CDR3 DNA: TGTGCCAGCAGCGATAACACCGGGGAGCTGTTTTTT
CDR3 protein: CASSDNTGELFF

J gene: TRBJ1-3
V gene: TRBV3-1/TRBV3-2
D gene: -
clone size: -
CDR3 DNA: TGTGCCAGCAGCCAATATGGTACCACCTCTGGAAACACCATATATTTT
CDR3 protein: CASSQYGTTSGNTIYF

J gene: TRBJ1-5
V gene: TRBV30
D gene: -
clone size: -
CDR3 DNA: TGTGCCTGGAGCGTACAGGGCTTGAGGCAGCCCCAGCATTTT
CDR3 protein: CAWSVQGLRQPQHF

J gene: TRBJ1-3
V gene: TRBV5-1
D gene: TRBD1
clone size: -
CDR3 DNA: TGCGCCAGCAGCACCGGACAGGGGGGTGCTGGAAACACCATATATTTT
CDR3 protein: CASSTGQGGAGNTIYF

J gene: TRBJ1-6
V gene: TRBV7-8
D gene: -
clone size: -
CDR3 DNA: TGTGCCAGCAGCTTAGCGGGCCCGGATAATTCACCCCTCCACTTT
CDR3 protein: CASSLAGPDNSPLHF

J gene: TRBJ1-2
V gene: TRBV2
D gene: -
clone size: -
CDR3 DNA: TGTGCCAGCAGAGCTCTCCCAGGCTATGGCTACACCTTC
CDR3 protein: CASRALPGYGYTF

J gene: TRBJ2-2
V gene: TRBV6-1
D gene: TRBD1
clone size: -
CDR3 DNA: TGTGCCAGCAGTGCGATCGGGCAGGGGGTCGCCGGGGAGCTGTTTTTT
CDR3 protein: CASSAIGQGVAGELFF